This is a list of T cell receptor beta chains from one sample in a study of control samples from healthy donors and cancer patients. Data came from immunoSEQ multiplex PCR; TCRdb stores just in-frame clones and leaves some out. The repertoire holds approximately 100,000 clones, with about 90% as singletons. The sample comprised blood. These receptors were taken from a man aged 30 to 45 in good health. Each CDR3 is given with its conserved first and last residue. D genes are given only for firm matches. Only some rows state a clone size, as once, few, many or a class for expanded clones.

size,V,D,J,DNA,CDR3
NA,TRBV7-3,NA,TRBJ2-2,TGTGCCAGCAGCCTATCCGGGGAGCTGTTTTTT,CASSLSGELFF
NA,TRBV19,NA,TRBJ2-3,TGTGCCAGTAGTAAAGAAAGTGATACGCAGTATTTT,CASSKESDTQYF
once,TRBV27,NA,TRBJ2-7,TGTGCCAGCAGTTACCTCAGGGGCGAGCAGTACTTC,CASSYLRGEQYF
NA,TRBV5-1,NA,TRBJ2-4,TGCGCCAGCAGCCCTATGGACCCGTCAGAGAGGGCCAAAAACATTCAGTACTTC,CASSPMDPSERAKNIQYF
NA,TRBV19,NA,TRBJ1-6,TGTGCCAGTAGTGTTCGACGAGGCGTTTCACCCCTCCACTTT,CASSVRRGVSPLHF
once,TRBV19,TRBD1,TRBJ2-7,TGTGCCAGTACCGGGACAGCGGACGAGCAGTACTTC,CASTGTADEQYF
NA,TRBV24-1,NA,TRBJ2-1,TGTGCCACCAGTGATTTGGGGGGTAGGTTTATGGATGAGCAGTTCTTC,CATSDLGGRFMDEQFF
NA,TRBV30,NA,TRBJ2-1,TGTGCCTGGGTGGAGGACGGCACCTACAATGAGCAGTTCTTC,CAWVEDGTYNEQFF
NA,TRBV6-1,NA,TRBJ2-7,TGTGCCAGCAGTGACGGGACCTATCGGGAGCAGTACTTC,CASSDGTYREQYF
NA,TRBV7-2,NA,TRBJ2-1,TGTGCCAGCAGCTTATGGGACGAGGAATACAATGAGCAGTTCTTC,CASSLWDEEYNEQFF
NA,TRBV3-1/TRBV3-2,NA,TRBJ2-1,TGTGCCAGCAGCCAGTGGTATGACGGGACGGCGGATGAGCAGTTCTTC,CASSQWYDGTADEQFF
NA,TRBV11-2,NA,TRBJ2-3,TGTGCCAGCAGCTGGAATTGGGAGGGCACAGATACGCAGTATTTT,CASSWNWEGTDTQYF
NA,TRBV24-1,TRBD2,TRBJ2-2,TGTGCCACCAGTGATTTGGGACTAGCGGACACCGGGGAGCTGTTTTTT,CATSDLGLADTGELFF
NA,TRBV2,TRBD1,TRBJ2-4,TGTGCCAGCAGAGGACAGGGGGTAGCCAAAAACATTCAGTACTTC,CASRGQGVAKNIQYF
NA,TRBV12-5,NA,TRBJ2-1,TGTGCTAGTGCTGTCTCCGCGGGCCCCTACAATGAGCAGTTCTTC,CASAVSAGPYNEQFF
few,TRBV10-1,NA,TRBJ1-6,TGCGCCAGCAGTGAGTCGGGAGTAGCACCCCTCCACTTT,CASSESGVAPLHF
NA,TRBV28,TRBD1,TRBJ2-5,TGTGCCAGCAGTACCGGGACAGGGGGCGAGACCCAGTACTTC,CASSTGTGGETQYF